The present T cell receptor (beta chain) was sequenced within a study of cytomegalovirus exposure and HLA in healthy donors (dated by TCRdb to the late 2010s). In the study overall: An earlier analysis of some 550 of the donors reported 250 to 350 Gb of sequence data and around 110 million unique TCR beta sequences from about 200 million T cells. The study used immunosequencing to profile the T cell repertoires of about 670 subjects and linked those repertoires to cytomegalovirus serostatus. To predict cytomegalovirus infection status, the study brought together high-throughput TCR immunosequencing, statistical association of individual TCRs with disease status, and machine learning. The number of donors typed differed by locus, with roughly 629-640 for A, B, C, DRB1 and DQB1, 522 for DQA1, 606 for DPA1, and some 450 for DPB1. Donor age, sex, ethnicity and CMV serostatus were compiled together with the repertoire data. Genome-wide SNP genotypes for about 55% of the roughly 670 donors were used in a later genetic analysis, which treated that subset as a discovery cohort. The genetic ancestry cluster associated with self-reported Caucasian donors included 81% of the 398 genotyped donors. Among 398 genotyped donors of the cohort, an average of about 240,000 unique TCR beta nucleotide sequences was sequenced per donor, of which about 19% were non-productive. The aim of the study was to test whether cataloging public T cell receptors could identify signatures of past pathogen exposure. Every repertoire in the discovery cohort had been generated on one and the same sequencing platform. Along with the approximately 650-subject first cohort, a separate validation cohort of 120 different subjects was used. Roughly 5 DR-DQ haplotypes were treated as single units for association and clustering because of strong linkage in the cohort. An early release that covered 500 to 800 HLA-typed donors contained approximately 300 gigabases of sequencing data and 85 million to 100 million unique TCR sequences. An earlier analysis of approximately 640 of the donors applied high-throughput TCR beta sequencing to assess whether each TCR beta V gene segment acted as functional or pseudogenic. Class I and class II HLA loci were covered by the typing at four-digit resolution. The later analysis used no new phenotypic data to find candidate immune exposures, relying instead on TCR beta sequences and their occurrence across donors. To study patterns of TCR occurrence, a later analysis re-analyzed previously published TCR beta repertoires from 600 to 750 donors and added high-resolution HLA genotyping.

What the study reported, not specific to this receptor: Specific HLA alleles were associated with 15,000 to 20,000 TCR beta sequences at a false discovery rate of 0.05 in a later analysis. A later analysis found that HLA-associated TCR beta chains were more clonally expanded and had lower generation probabilities than equally common non-associated chains. According to a later genetic analysis, donors in an Asian-associated ancestry cluster had fewer N-insertions in productive TCRs than the roughly 700-donor mean. The study listed 150 to 200 TCR beta chains as associated with cytomegalovirus. In a later analysis, the rate of TCR association differed among HLA loci, with DRB1 alleles having the most associated TCRs and HLA-C alleles having the fewest. A cluster of highly shared sequence variants was judged likely to represent a technical artifact of the sequencing pipeline. A further reported finding was that TCR beta sequences accurately predicted the HLA-A and HLA-B alleles for most subjects in the first cohort. Broadly in line with IMGT annotations, most TCR beta V segments showed up in productive rearrangements about 87% or about 30% of the time in an earlier analysis of under 700 of the donors. A few of the identified cytomegalovirus-associated TCR beta chains were confirmed in vitro to be specific for cytomegalovirus antigens. A later genetic analysis associated a missense DCLRE1C variant with V-gene and J-gene trimming of TCR beta chains, and an independent cohort replicated the association. Some IMGT-functional V segments, including TRBV6-2 and TRBV6-3, could not be distinguished by the 87-base-pair reads and were therefore excluded. The authors suggested that the approach could potentially be generalized to other disease states and immunological phenotypes. The earlier analysis of approximately 560 of the donors excluded roughly 17 rarely observed V segments, including chromosome 9 orphons, because counts were too low. This cohort had only TCR beta chains sequenced, and the lack of alpha or paired-chain data limited which features could be detected. The classifier was reported to diagnose cytomegalovirus status with high specificity and sensitivity in both the original cohort and the validation cohort. Immune exposure information for the cohort was limited to CMV serostatus. According to a later analysis, parvovirus B19, influenza, CMV and Epstein-Barr virus appeared linked to several top co-occurrence clusters. Sequencing depth was assumed to be roughly uniform across donors in the presence/absence analyses, though that assumption may not hold. According to a later analysis, most CMV-associated TCR beta chains appeared to be HLA-restricted, and the HLA associations seemed to be driven largely by CMV exposure. Correlated functional status among segregating V segments might be attributable to linkage disequilibrium, but an unknown experimental factor could not be ruled out. Assigning TCR associations to individual alleles was difficult when HLA alleles, especially DR and DQ, strongly co-occurred. HLA typing was unavailable for some donors at each locus, so association tests used only the typed subset. While some public TCRs were present in many individuals, most TCR sequences turned up only very rarely across donors.

The cohort consisted of approximately 690 healthy bone marrow donors. At the time of sampling, every cohort member was nominally healthy, though immune exposures that went unrecorded were likely present. The donor tested CMV seropositive, placing the donor among the 290 or so seropositive members of the cohort. A peripheral blood sample was provided by each donor, and peripheral blood mononuclear cells were used for TCR beta sequencing. Genomic DNA was extracted from the blood cell samples with the Qiagen DNeasy Blood Extraction Kit. Receptor libraries were prepared by the immunoSEQ multiplex PCR assay. The multiplex PCR relied on a mix of 60 forward primers for TCR Vbeta segments and 13 reverse primers for TCR Jbeta segments. Amplification of the CDR3 region of rearranged TCR beta genes was performed with a multiplex PCR assay on genomic DNA. Amplified TCR beta libraries were sequenced as 87-base-pair reads on the Illumina HiSeq System. The paper's processing steps were these. A later analysis counted around 72 million unique TCR beta chains across the 500 to 850 repertoires, and some 12 million of these chains were shared by at least two donors. A nearest-neighbor algorithm error-corrected the raw reads and collapsed the reads into unique sequences, merging closely related sequences to remove PCR and sequencing errors. Alignment of CDR3 sequences to IMGT reference sequences was used to assign V, D and J gene segments. Each retained sequence needed at least a six-nucleotide match to both a V gene segment and a J gene segment. Rearrangements were called productive when the CDR3 lacked stop codons and stayed in frame with V and J; all others were non-productive. Following IMGT convention, CDR3 was defined as the stretch from the second conserved V-encoded cysteine up to the conserved J-encoded phenylalanine. In an earlier analysis of around 600 of the donors, sequences lacking an unambiguous match to a single V gene segment were excluded. In an earlier analysis of several hundred of the donors, V segments were called functional above 56.7% productive rearrangements and were called segregating when the between-donor standard deviation exceeded 5%. A statistical classification framework was built for diagnosing cytomegalovirus status from the catalog of TCR beta chain sequences. In a later analysis, V and J genes were assigned by comparing TCR nucleotide sequences against IMGT/GENE-DB human TR gene sequences. The TCRdist pipeline was used in a later analysis to assign CDR3 sequences and most-parsimonious VDJ recombination scenarios. In a later analysis, each TCR beta chain was defined by its CDR3 amino acid sequence together with its V-gene family, and reads lacking a unique V-gene family were excluded. A later analysis removed 550 to 650 highly shared, low-generation-probability nucleotide sequences to deal with suspected cross-contamination and a sequencing artifact. In a later analysis, a clonal expansion index was calculated for each public chain from normalized within-repertoire ranks of inferred template counts. A later analysis computed generation probabilities with a VDJ recombination model fitted to out-of-frame rearrangements, and checked the results against IGoR. Hypergeometric tests were used in a later analysis to score TCR-TCR, TCR-HLA and TCR-CMV co-occurrence, with a repertoire-size bias correction applied to the TCR pairs. A later analysis estimated false discovery rates by permuting HLA or CMV assignments 20 times. In a later analysis, co-occurring TCRs were grouped using DBSCAN, with TCRdist sequence similarity added in when clustering inside HLA-allele-positive subsets. Repertoires with fewer than 30,000 or more than 120,000 public chains, plus five repertoires with anomalous nucleotide sharing, were excluded from co-occurrence clustering. TCRdb mirrors the immuneACCESS table, restricted to in-frame sequences. Some clones are absent from its copies; in checked studies, under half trace to an unresolved V gene, and the reason for the others is unknown. From that table come the V and J calls and clone size; the DNA was used to work out D and trimming. Across this sample there are roughly 150,000 clones, with about three quarters seen only once. Clones ranked in the top ten supply about 13% of the sample.

CDR1 and CDR2 are read off the germline V gene as SGDLS and YYNGEE. From the cysteine through the phenylalanine, the CDR3 covers 15 amino acids. The read is trimmed to its CDR3 DNA, 45 bases read in frame from base 1. V is pruned by 4 bases and J by 8 bases, leaving 12 bases of the junction without a gene match. Remarks on this clone: It lacks a known antigen. Base quality data are lacking; no much larger clone is found one base away.

This sequence was found in a man aged 40-50 years in good health and CMV-seropositive. This sequence uses TRBV9 and TRBJ2-1; 7 bases in the middle match TRBD2. The specimen sequenced was PBMCs. This receptor has the CDR3 CASSSRLGGYDEQFF. The DNA reads TGTGCCAGCAGCTCCCGACTGGGGGGGTATGATGAGCAGTTCTTC.